This TCR beta chain was found in a study of blood T cell repertoires in COVID-19. Assay used: immunoSEQ multiplex PCR; TCRdb lists only in-frame clones, some missing. The table lists some 320,000 clones, over 85% of them singletons. V gave up 4 bases and J gave up 1 base, with 15 bases separating them. Germline lookup yields CDR1 SGDLS and CDR2 YYNGEE. This CDR3 region has 16 residues. What was sequenced was PBMCs or T cells enriched from blood (not recorded which). The sequence was collected from a man in his fifties or sixties who had recovered from COVID-19. V gene TRBV9 combines with J gene TRBJ2-1, with a weak D call TRBD2 (6 bases). The CDR3 sequence: CASSTRGGSSYNEQFF. CDR3 nucleotides: TGTGCCAGCAGCACACGAGGAGGGAGTTCCTACAATGAGCAGTTCTTC.